This TCR beta chain is from a study of T cell responses to AZD1222 COVID-19 vaccine. On the study more broadly: Pooling of second doses given at about 4 or about 12 weeks was done. The study's findings and limits: Targeting of unmutated variant regions was reportedly seen in nearly half of spike-specific TCRs. Females made up more of the donors, who were largely white British, and clonal diversity may have come out too low.

Some clones are missing from TCRdb's copy, which holds only in-frame ones; the method was immunoSEQ multiplex PCR. The table lists nearly 100,000 clones, more than 70% of them singletons. The V end lost 1 base, the J end lost 9 bases, and 10 bases lay between the germline ends. The germline gives CDR1 LGHDT, CDR2 YNNKEL (reference sequence). The CDR3 spans 12 residues. Notes on this clone: What it binds is unknown.

The clonotype was recovered from an adult in good health. The J gene is TRBJ2-7, the V gene TRBV3-1 (or the pseudogene TRBV3-2), with D tentatively TRBD2 (5 bases). The source was peripheral blood, collected on day 0 of AZD1222 vaccination. The CDR3 loop is CASSQAGFGQYF. CDR3 DNA sequence: TGTGCCAGCAGCCAAGCGGGGTTCGGGCAGTACTTC.